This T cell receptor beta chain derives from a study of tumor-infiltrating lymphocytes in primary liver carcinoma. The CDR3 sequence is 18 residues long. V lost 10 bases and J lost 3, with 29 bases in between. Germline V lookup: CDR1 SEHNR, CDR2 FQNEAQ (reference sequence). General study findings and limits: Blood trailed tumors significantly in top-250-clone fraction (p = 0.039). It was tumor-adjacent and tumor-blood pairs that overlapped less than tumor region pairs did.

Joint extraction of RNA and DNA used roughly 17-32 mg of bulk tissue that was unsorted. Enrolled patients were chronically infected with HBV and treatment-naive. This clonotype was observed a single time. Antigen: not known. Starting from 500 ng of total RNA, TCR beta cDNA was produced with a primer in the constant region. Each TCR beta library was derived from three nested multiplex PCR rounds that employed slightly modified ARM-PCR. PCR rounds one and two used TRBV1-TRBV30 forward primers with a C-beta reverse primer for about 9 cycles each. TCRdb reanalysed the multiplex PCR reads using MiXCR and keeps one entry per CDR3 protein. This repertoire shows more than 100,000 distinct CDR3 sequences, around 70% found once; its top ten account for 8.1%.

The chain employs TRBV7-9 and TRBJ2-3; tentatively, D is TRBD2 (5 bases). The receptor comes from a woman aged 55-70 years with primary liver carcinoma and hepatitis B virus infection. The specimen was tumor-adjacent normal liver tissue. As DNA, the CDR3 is TGTGCCATCAGAAAAAGGATTATAGCGAGAGGGCTGACAGATACGCAGTATTTT. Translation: CAIRKRIIARGLTDTQYF.